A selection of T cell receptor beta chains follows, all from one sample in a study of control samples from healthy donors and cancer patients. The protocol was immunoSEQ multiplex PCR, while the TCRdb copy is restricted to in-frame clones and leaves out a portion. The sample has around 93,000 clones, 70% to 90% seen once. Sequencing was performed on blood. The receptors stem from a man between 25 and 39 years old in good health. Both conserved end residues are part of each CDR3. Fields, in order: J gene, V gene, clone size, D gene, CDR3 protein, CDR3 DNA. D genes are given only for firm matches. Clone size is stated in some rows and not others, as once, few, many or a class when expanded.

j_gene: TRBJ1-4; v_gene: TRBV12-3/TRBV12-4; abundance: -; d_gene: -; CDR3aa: CASSRARTEKLFF; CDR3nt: TGTGCCAGCAGCCGAGCGCGGACCGAAAAACTGTTTTTT
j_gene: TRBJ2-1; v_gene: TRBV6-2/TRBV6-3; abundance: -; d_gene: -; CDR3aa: CASSYSALSYNEQFF; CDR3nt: TGTGCCAGCAGTTACTCGGCGCTATCCTACAATGAGCAGTTCTTC
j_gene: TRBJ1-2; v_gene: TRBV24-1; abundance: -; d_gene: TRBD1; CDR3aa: CATSGRRGDTGYGYTF; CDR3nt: TGTGCCACCAGTGGTCGCAGGGGGGATACAGGGTATGGCTACACCTTC
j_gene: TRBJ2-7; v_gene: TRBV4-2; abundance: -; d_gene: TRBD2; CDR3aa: CASSPGWTSGSRPYEQYF; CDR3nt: TGTGCCAGCAGCCCCGGCTGGACTAGCGGGAGTCGGCCCTACGAGCAGTACTTC
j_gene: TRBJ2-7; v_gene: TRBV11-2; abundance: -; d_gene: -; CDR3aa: CASSFGRGEQYF; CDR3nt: TGTGCCAGCAGCTTTGGACGGGGCGAGCAGTACTTC
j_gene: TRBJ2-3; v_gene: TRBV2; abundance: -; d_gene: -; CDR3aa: CATTGPSTDTQYF; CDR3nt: TGTGCCACTACAGGGCCTAGCACAGATACGCAGTATTTT
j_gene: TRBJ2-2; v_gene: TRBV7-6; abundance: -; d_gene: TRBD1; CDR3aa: CASSQRTGFTGELFF; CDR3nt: TGTGCCAGCAGCCAAAGGACAGGGTTCACCGGGGAGCTGTTTTTT
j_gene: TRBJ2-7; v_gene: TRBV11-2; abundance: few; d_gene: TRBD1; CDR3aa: CASSSWDRGNEQYF; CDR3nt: TGTGCCAGCAGCTCCTGGGACAGGGGGAACGAGCAGTACTTC
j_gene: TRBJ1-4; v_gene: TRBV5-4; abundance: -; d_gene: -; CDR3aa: CASRPGTATSEKLFF; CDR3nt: TGTGCCAGCAGGCCCGGGACGGCGACTAGTGAAAAACTGTTTTTT
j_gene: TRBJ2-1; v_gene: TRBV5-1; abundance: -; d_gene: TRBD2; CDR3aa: CASRWTSGSPSYNEQFF; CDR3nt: TGCGCCAGCAGGTGGACTAGCGGGAGTCCCTCCTACAATGAGCAGTTCTTC
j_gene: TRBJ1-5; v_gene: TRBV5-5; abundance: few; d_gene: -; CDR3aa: CASSVNSNQPQHF; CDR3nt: TGTGCCAGCAGCGTCAATAGCAATCAGCCCCAGCATTTT
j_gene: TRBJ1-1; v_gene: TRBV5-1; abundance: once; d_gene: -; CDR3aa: CASSLGWGEGEAFF; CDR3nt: TGCGCCAGCAGCTTGGGTTGGGGAGAGGGTGAAGCTTTCTTT
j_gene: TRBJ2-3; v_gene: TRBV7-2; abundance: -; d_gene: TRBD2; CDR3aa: CASSFRTSRDTQYF; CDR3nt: TGTGCCAGCAGCTTCCGGACTAGCCGGGATACGCAGTATTTT
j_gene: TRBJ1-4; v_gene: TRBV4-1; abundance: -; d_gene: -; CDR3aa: CASSQESTVGKYEKLFF; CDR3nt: TGCGCCAGCAGCCAAGAATCCACGGTGGGCAAGTATGAAAAACTGTTTTTT
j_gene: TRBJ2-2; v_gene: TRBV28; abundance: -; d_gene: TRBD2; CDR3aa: CASISAGGYTGELFF; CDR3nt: TGTGCCAGCATCTCGGCGGGAGGGTACACCGGGGAGCTGTTTTTT
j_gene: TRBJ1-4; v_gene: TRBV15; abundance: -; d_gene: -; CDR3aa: CATSRGFNEKLFF; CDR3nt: TGTGCCACCAGCAGGGGATTCAATGAAAAACTGTTTTTT
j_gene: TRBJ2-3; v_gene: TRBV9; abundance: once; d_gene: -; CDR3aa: CASSARLIADVSTDTQYF; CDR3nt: TGTGCCAGCAGCGCCCGCCTGATTGCGGATGTGAGCACAGATACGCAGTATTTT
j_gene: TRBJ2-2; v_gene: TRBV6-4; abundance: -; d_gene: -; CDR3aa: CASSAPGELFF; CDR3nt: TGTGCCAGCAGCGCCCCCGGGGAGCTGTTTTTT
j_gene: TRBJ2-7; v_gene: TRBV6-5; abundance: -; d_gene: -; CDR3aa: CASSRGEFSYEQYF; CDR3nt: TGTGCCAGCAGCCGCGGGGAGTTCTCCTACGAGCAGTACTTC
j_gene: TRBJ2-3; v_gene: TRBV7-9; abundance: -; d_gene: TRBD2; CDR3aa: CASSLMGGSTDTQYF; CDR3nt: TGTGCCAGCAGCCTTATGGGGGGGAGCACAGATACGCAGTATTTT
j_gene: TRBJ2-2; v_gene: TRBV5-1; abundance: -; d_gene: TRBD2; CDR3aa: CASSTQVLAAGDTGELFF; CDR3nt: TGCGCCAGCAGTACTCAAGTTCTAGCGGCGGGAGATACCGGGGAGCTGTTTTTT
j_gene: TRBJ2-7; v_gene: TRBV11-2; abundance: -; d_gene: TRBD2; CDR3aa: CASSPDGLASYEQYF; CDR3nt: TGTGCCAGCAGCCCCGACGGACTAGCGTCCTACGAGCAGTACTTC
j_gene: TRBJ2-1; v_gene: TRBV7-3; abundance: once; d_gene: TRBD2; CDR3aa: CASRRSGLAGDEQFF; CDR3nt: TGTGCCAGCAGGAGATCCGGACTAGCGGGAGATGAGCAGTTCTTC
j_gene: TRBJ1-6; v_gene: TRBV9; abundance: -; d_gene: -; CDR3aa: CASSPRRVMDSPLHF; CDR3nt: TGTGCCAGCAGCCCCCGGCGGGTCATGGATTCACCCCTCCACTTT
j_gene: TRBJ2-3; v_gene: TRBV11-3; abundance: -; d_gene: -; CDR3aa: CASSTRDPGPRTQYF; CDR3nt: TGTGCCAGCAGCACCCGGGACCCCGGTCCTCGTACGCAGTATTTT
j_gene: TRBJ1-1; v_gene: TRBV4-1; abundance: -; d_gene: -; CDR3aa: CASSQGGWPDAFF; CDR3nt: TGCGCCAGCAGCCAAGGGGGCTGGCCGGATGCTTTCTTT
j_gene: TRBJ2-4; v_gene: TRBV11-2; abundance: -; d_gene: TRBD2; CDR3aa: CASSLELAGNIQYF; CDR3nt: TGTGCCAGCAGCTTAGAACTAGCGGGAAACATTCAGTACTTC
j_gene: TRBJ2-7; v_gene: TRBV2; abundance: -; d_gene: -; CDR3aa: CASSLRDTYEQYF; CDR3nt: TGTGCCAGCAGCCTCCGGGACACCTACGAGCAGTACTTC
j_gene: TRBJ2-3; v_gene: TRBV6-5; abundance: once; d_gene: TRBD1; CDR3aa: CASKPGQGTDTQYF; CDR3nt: TGTGCCAGCAAGCCAGGACAGGGTACAGATACGCAGTATTTT
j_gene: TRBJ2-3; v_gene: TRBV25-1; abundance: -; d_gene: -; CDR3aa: CATGKRMGGGDTQYF; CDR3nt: TGTGCCACCGGGAAGAGGATGGGGGGAGGAGATACGCAGTATTTT
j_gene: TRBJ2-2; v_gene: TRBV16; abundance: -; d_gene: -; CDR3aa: CASSQTGAGELFF; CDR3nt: TGTGCCAGCAGCCAAACAGGCGCCGGGGAGCTGTTTTTT
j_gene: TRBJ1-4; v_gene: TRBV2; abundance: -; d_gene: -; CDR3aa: CASSQAKKLFF; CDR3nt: TGTGCCAGCAGTCAGGCAAAAAAACTGTTTTTT
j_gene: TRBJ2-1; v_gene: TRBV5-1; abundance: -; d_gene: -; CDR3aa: CASSLSTGSSYNEQFF; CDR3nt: TGCGCCAGCAGCTTGAGTACAGGGAGCTCCTACAATGAGCAGTTCTTC
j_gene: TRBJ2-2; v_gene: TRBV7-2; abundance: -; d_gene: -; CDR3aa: CATRGQGIGELFF; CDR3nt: TGTGCAACGAGAGGCCAGGGCATAGGGGAGCTGTTTTTT
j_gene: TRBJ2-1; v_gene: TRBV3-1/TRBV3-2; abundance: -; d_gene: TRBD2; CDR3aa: CASSQDSPKTSGIDEQFF; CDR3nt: TGTGCCAGCAGCCAAGATTCTCCAAAGACTAGCGGGATCGATGAGCAGTTCTTC
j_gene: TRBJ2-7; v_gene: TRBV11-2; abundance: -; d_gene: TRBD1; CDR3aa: CASSAQTGGEQYF; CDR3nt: TGTGCCAGCAGCGCCCAGACAGGGGGAGAGCAGTACTTC
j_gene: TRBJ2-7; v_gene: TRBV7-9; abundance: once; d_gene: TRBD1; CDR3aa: CASSLALGDRDEQYF; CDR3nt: TGTGCCAGCAGCTTAGCGCTAGGGGACAGGGACGAGCAGTACTTC
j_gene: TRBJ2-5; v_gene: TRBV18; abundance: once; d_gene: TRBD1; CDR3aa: CASSGTGQETQYF; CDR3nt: TGTGCCAGCTCAGGGACAGGCCAAGAGACCCAGTACTTC
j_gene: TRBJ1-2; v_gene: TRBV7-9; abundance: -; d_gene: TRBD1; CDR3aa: CAIRQGVSDGYTF; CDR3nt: TGTGCCATCCGACAGGGGGTCTCGGATGGCTACACCTTC
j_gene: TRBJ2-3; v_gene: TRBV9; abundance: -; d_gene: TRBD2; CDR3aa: CASSLYIAGHTDTQYF; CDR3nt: TGTGCCAGCAGCCTTTATATAGCGGGGCACACAGATACGCAGTATTTT
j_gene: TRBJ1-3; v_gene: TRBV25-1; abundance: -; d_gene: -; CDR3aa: CASSEDSSGNTIYF; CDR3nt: TGTGCCAGCAGTGAGGACAGCTCTGGAAACACCATATATTTT
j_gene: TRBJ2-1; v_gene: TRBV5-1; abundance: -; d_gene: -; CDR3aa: CASSSGTPNNEQFF; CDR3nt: TGCGCCAGCAGCTCGGGGACTCCTAACAATGAGCAGTTCTTC
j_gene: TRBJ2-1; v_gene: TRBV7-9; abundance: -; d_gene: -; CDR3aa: CASSSNEQFF; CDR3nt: TGTGCCAGCAGCTCGAATGAGCAGTTCTTC
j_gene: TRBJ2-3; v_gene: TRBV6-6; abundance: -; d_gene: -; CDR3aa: CASSPKGASDTQYF; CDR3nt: TGTGCCAGCAGCCCCAAAGGAGCCTCAGATACGCAGTATTTT
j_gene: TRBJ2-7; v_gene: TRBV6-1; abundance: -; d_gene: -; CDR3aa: CASSEVSGFYEQYF; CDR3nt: TGTGCCAGCAGTGAAGTATCCGGATTCTACGAGCAGTACTTC